This passage covers 14 T cell receptor beta chains from one sample sequenced in a study of blood T cells in healthy people across ages. Primers used in a second PCR of roughly 6 to 11 cycles were a sample-barcoded 5' primer and a J-beta primer mix. Each CDR3 protein gets one entry after TCRdb re-called the 5' RACE reads with MiXCR. The table lists under 2 million distinct CDR3 sequences, 34% of them singletons. Sequenced: blood. The receptors originated from a woman in her thirties in good health.

In its sample, this clonotype was seen a few times. The V and J genes are TRBV7-8 and TRBJ1-5; D is ambiguous. The ends were cut back, 5 bases at V and 2 bases at J, with 10 bases in the middle. CDR3 length: 14 amino acids. Germline V gene data show CDR1 as SGHVS and CDR2 as FQNEAQ. The DNA for the CDR3 is TGTGCCAGCAGCCCTAATACAGGCAATCAGCCCCAGCATTTT. This sequence encodes CASSPNTGNQPQHF.

This clonotype showed up just a few times. J is TRBJ2-3 and V is TRBV4-2; D remains ambiguous. The CDR3 loop spans 14 amino acids. CDR1 LGHNA and CDR2 YNFKEQ come from the germline V gene. V lost 0 bases, J lost 3 bases, and 7 bases lay in between. The CDR3 region is CASSQEARTDTQYF. CDR3 nucleotides: TGTGCCAGCAGCCAAGAAGCGCGAACAGATACGCAGTATTTT.

The V gene is TRBV4-1, the J gene TRBJ2-5, with D perhaps assigned TRBD1 or TRBD2 (5 bases each). CDR1 and CDR2 (germline): MGHRA, YSYEKL. The V end was cut by 4 bases, the J end by 1 base, with 16 bases between. The length of the CDR3 is 16 residues. CDR3 sequence: CASSPQGARGQETQYF. In DNA, the CDR3 is TGCGCCAGCAGCCCCCAGGGAGCAAGGGGCCAAGAGACCCAGTACTTC.

This clonotype occurred a few times. The V gene is TRBV5-6, the J gene TRBJ2-7; a possible D gene is TRBD1 (6 bases). The germline V and J ends were trimmed by 2 bases and 5 bases, with 11 bases remaining between them. The CDR3 sequence is 13 residues long. Germline CDR1 reads SGHDT; CDR2 reads YYEEEE. Written as DNA, the CDR3 is TGTGCCAGCAGCTTTGTTGACAGGAACGAGCAGTACTTC. The encoded protein is CASSFVDRNEQYF.

With respect to this clonotype: One end of the junction fails to match germline, which may point to a read error. The chain links TRBV3-1 to TRBJ2-6; 9 bases fit TRBD2. The length of the CDR3 is 16 residues. Germline CDR1 reads LGHDT; CDR2 reads YNNKEL (reference sequence). The CDR3 loop reads CAGSSRLAAGANVLTF. The CDR3 bases are TGTGCCGGCAGCTCACGACTAGCGGCCGGGGCCAACGTCCTGACTTTC.

This clonotype was counted between two and nine times. This chain connects TRBV9 to TRBJ2-5, with 7 positions matching TRBD1. The CDR3 has 15 amino acids. J was trimmed by 4 bases and V by 1 base; bases with no gene match: 7. Germline lookup yields CDR1 SGDLS and CDR2 YYNGEE. The CDR3 here is CASSVHGTERETQYF. The DNA for the CDR3 is TGTGCCAGCAGCGTACATGGGACAGAGAGAGAGACCCAGTACTTC.

This chain connects TRBV14 to TRBJ1-2; TRBD1 might be the D (5 bases). Per germline, CDR1 SGHDN and CDR2 FVKESK. V was trimmed by 3 bases and J by 4 bases, leaving 12 bases between them. This CDR3 contains 14 residues. Written as DNA, the CDR3 is TGTGCCAGCAGCCATGCGGGCGGGGGCTATGGCTACACCTTC. Translating it yields CASSHAGGGYGYTF.

This chain joins TRBV7-9 and TRBJ1-1; 7 bases map to TRBD1. Trimming took 2 bases from V and 7 from J; bases not matched to a gene: 13. This CDR3 region has 16 residues. Per the germline V gene, CDR1 is SEHNR and CDR2 is FQNEAQ (reference sequence). The CDR3 DNA reads TGTGCCAGCAGCTTATCGACAGGGTCCTTGGGAAGTGAAGCTTTCTTT. It is translated as CASSLSTGSLGSEAFF.

This clonotype was recorded a few times. V usage is TRBV13 and J usage is TRBJ2-7, with 12 bases fitting TRBD2. The CDR3 is 12 residues long. Germline values: CDR1 PRHDT, CDR2 FYEKMQ (reference sequence). The trim removed 6 bases at V and 12 bases at J, leaving 6 bases unmatched. For the CDR3, the DNA is TGTGCCAGCAGGGAACTAGCGGGAGGAGCGTACTTC. It specifies CASRELAGGAYF.

This clonotype showed up just a few times. The chain employs TRBV7-2 and TRBJ2-2, with D maybe TRBD2 (7 bases). With 5 bases removed from V and 5 bases from J, the gap between germline ends came to 21 bases. The CDR3 sequence is 17 residues long. Germline V gene data show CDR1 as SGHTA and CDR2 as FQGNSA. DNA of the CDR3: TGTGCCAGCAGCCCCACGACCCGGGGGGCCATGACCGGGGAGCTGTTTTTT. Translating gives CASSPTTRGAMTGELFF.

The V gene is TRBV19, the J gene TRBJ2-7; 9 bases are shared with TRBD1. V shed 6 bases and J 3 bases; nucleotides not matched to a gene: 9. Germline V gene sequence: CDR1 LNHDA, CDR2 SQIVND (reference sequence). The CDR3 is 15 residues long. This CDR3 reads CASRTTGTGRYEQYF. The CDR3 coding sequence is TGTGCCAGTAGGACAACCGGGACAGGGCGCTACGAGCAGTACTTC.

The chain employs TRBV29-1 and TRBJ2-5, with D perhaps matching TRBD1 or TRBD2 (5 bases each). This CDR3 has 14 residues. Trimming took off 7 bases at V and 2 bases at J, with 17 bases between the two ends. Looked up from germline, CDR1 is SQVTM and CDR2 is ANQGSEA. The CDR3 loop is CSASKRGLQETQYF. The DNA for the CDR3 is TGCAGCGCCAGCAAACGGGGCCTGCAAGAGACCCAGTACTTC.

This rearrangement joins TRBV20-1 to TRBJ2-7; D is possibly TRBD1 (5 bases). The J call could be wrong; TRBJ2-5 is a better fit for the DNA end. This CDR3 comprises 14 residues. Germline loops: CDR1 DFQATT, CDR2 SNEGSKA (reference sequence). Written as DNA, the CDR3 is TGCAGTGCCCAACCGGCCAGGGTCGTGCAGACCCAGTACTTC. It yields the protein CSAQPARVVQTQYF.

This clonotype turned up a few times. The chain combines TRBV13 with TRBJ2-1, with TRBD2 identical over 10 bases. Trimming removed 6 bases from V and 0 bases from J; junction bases left unmatched: 20. The CDR3 totals 21 residues. Germline loops: CDR1 PRHDT, CDR2 FYEKMQ (reference sequence). The CDR3 region is CASSRVGAGGDTLSSYNEQFF. As DNA, the CDR3 is TGTGCCAGCAGTCGGGTCGGAGCGGGGGGGGACACACTAAGCTCCTACAATGAGCAGTTCTTC. The complete variable domain, with remaining parts taken from reference TRBV13 and TRBJ2-1, reads AAGVIQSPRHLIKEKRETATLKCYPIPRHDTVYWYQQGPGQDPQFLISFYEKMQSDKGSIPDRFSAQQFSDYHSELNMSSLELGDSALYFCASSRVGAGGDTLSSYNEQFFGPGTRLTVL.